One sample yielded the 14 T cell receptor beta chains listed below, sequenced in a study (dated by TCRdb to 2015 to 2017). Library preparation was by 5' RACE. Instrument used: Illumina MiSeq. TCRdb trimmed the raw reads at Q25, called clones with MiXCR and kept productive beta chains. Duplicate CDR3 protein sequences are folded into a single record with the most common DNA and genes. The sample records about 41,000 distinct CDR3 sequences, just under 30% of which are singletons. Jointly, the top ten make up 3.5% to 4% of the sample. Sequences were obtained from memory CD4+ T cells sorted from a lymph node. The intended sense of this specimen's cell subset or site label: memory CD4+ T cells, CD4+CD45RO+CD25-. These receptors were obtained from a female donor with breast cancer.

The V call is TRBV28, the J call TRBJ2-1; D not certain. Germline lookup yields CDR1 MDHEN and CDR2 SYDVKM. Trimming stripped 3 bases from V and 8 bases from J, with 14 bases between. This CDR3 has 14 amino acids. The CDR3 nucleotides are TGTGCCAGCAGTTTTCCCAGGTTATCCTATGAGCAGTTCTTC. Translating gives CASSFPRLSYEQFF.

This clonotype was recorded a few times. The CDR3 spells CSVARTGREQFF. The CDR3 DNA follows: TGCAGCGTTGCTCGGACAGGGAGGGAGCAGTTCTTC. The chain has TRBV29-1 and TRBJ2-1; 8 bases match TRBD1. CDR1 and CDR2 from the germline V gene are SQVTM and ANQGSEA. V shed 4 bases and J 10 bases; nucleotides not matched to a gene: 6. There are 12 residues in the CDR3.

In regard to this clonotype: As the CDR3 is not closed by the conserved phenylalanine or tryptophan, this likely results from a read error. The limits of the CDR3 on the DNA are not certain, so only TCRdb's listed CDR3 is given. The CDR3 loop is CASSPLLGTDNNEQLY. The chain employs TRBV5-6 and TRBJ2-1; TRBD1, the table's D call, lacks a check against the DNA. Ends included, the CDR3 has 16 residues. CDR1 is SGHDT, CDR2 YYEEEE, per germline.

This clonotype appeared a few times. The chain couples TRBV3-1 to TRBJ2-7; 8 bases line up with TRBD2. The V gene end was trimmed by 2 bases and the J gene end by 1 base; junction bases not matched to a gene: 1. The CDR3 has 14 amino acids. The germline CDR1 and CDR2 sequences are LGHDT and YNNKEL (reference sequence). CDR3 coding DNA: TGTGCCAGCAGCCAACGGGAGGGTTCCTACGAGCAGTACTTC. Its protein is CASSQREGSYEQYF.

This clonotype was counted ten times or more. The CDR3 sequence: CASSFGTGELFF. Written as DNA, the CDR3 is TGTGCCAGCAGTTTTGGCACCGGGGAGCTGTTTTTT. This chain links TRBV12-3 or TRBV12-4 with TRBJ2-2; the D is unclear. CDR3 length equals 12 residues. Trimming left V 3 bases short and J 4 bases short, with 3 bases between.

V usage is TRBV7-3 and J usage is TRBJ2-3, with a weak D call TRBD2 (5 bases). The CDR3 is 15 residues long. Trimming removed 1 base at V and 5 bases at J, with 13 bases between. In germline, CDR1 is SGHTA, CDR2 FQGTGA. CDR3 residues: CASSLSGPVGDTQYF. As DNA, the CDR3 is TGTGCCAGCAGCTTAAGCGGGCCAGTGGGAGATACGCAGTATTTT.

The chain carries TRBV20-1 and TRBJ2-7, with unresolved D. The CDR3 totals 15 residues. Per the germline V gene, CDR1 is DFQATT and CDR2 is SNEGSKA (reference sequence). The ends were cut back, 5 bases at V and 0 bases at J, with 17 bases in the middle. DNA of the CDR3: TGCAGTGCTCCTACTCCGGGTTACCTCTCCTACGAGCAGTACTTC. This encodes CSAPTPGYLSYEQYF.

CDR3 protein: CASSLSPPGIKNIQYF. Written as DNA, the CDR3 is TGTGCCAGCAGTTTATCGCCTCCCGGGATCAAAAACATTCAGTACTTC. V is TRBV27 and J is TRBJ2-4, with D possibly matching TRBD2 (5 bases). Germline V CDR1 and CDR2: MNHEY, SMNVEV (reference sequence). With 0 bases removed from V and 3 bases from J, the gap between germline ends came to 12 bases. The CDR3 is 16 residues long.

The DNA of the CDR3 is TGTGCCAGCAGCTTGCAGGGGGATACGCAGTATTTT. Its protein product is CASSLQGDTQYF. The genes are TRBV5-5 and TRBJ2-3; weak D call: TRBD1 (6 bases). The CDR3 length is 12 residues. V lost 1 base and J 6 bases, leaving 6 bases between the germline ends. The germline V gene encodes CDR1 SGHKS and CDR2 YYEKEE (reference sequence).

The sample holds a few counts of this clonotype. The V call is TRBV9, the J call TRBJ1-1; the D is unclear. The CDR3 is made up of 15 amino acids. V lost 4 bases and J lost 0, with 13 bases in between. Germline V gene lookup returns CDR1 SGDLS and CDR2 YYNGEE. The CDR3 DNA sequence: TGTGCCAGCAGCCCCCCCCGTACTGTGAACACTGAAGCTTTCTTT. Amino acids: CASSPPRTVNTEAFF.

This clonotype was recorded a few times. This chain links TRBV5-1 with TRBJ2-3, with 10 bases identical to TRBD2. Germline lookup yields CDR1 SGHRS and CDR2 YFSETQ. With 1 base clipped from V and 6 bases from J, the junction kept 8 bases outside the gene matches. The CDR3 consists of 16 residues. The CDR3 nucleotides read TGCGCCAGCAGCTTGCTTCTAGCGGGAGTCCTGGATACGCAGTATTTT. It encodes CASSLLLAGVLDTQYF.

This clonotype was detected a few times. This rearrangement joins TRBV27 to TRBJ2-5; perhaps TRBD2 as D (5 bases). Between the trimmed V and J ends, which lost 2 bases and 3 bases, there was a span of 13 bases. CDR1 and CDR2 from the germline V gene are MNHEY and SMNVEV (reference sequence). This CDR3 has 15 amino acids. The CDR3 loop reads CASSLRGRREETQYF. CDR3 DNA: TGTGCCAGCAGTTTAAGAGGGAGAAGAGAAGAGACCCAGTACTTC.

The V call is TRBV7-2, the J call TRBJ2-5; D unresolved. Germline V gene sequence: CDR1 SGHTA, CDR2 FQGNSA. Trimming removed 3 bases at V and 5 bases at J, with 4 bases between. CDR3 length: 11 residues. The CDR3 bases are TGTGCCAGCAGCTTTATGGAGACCCAGTACTTC. Translated: CASSFMETQYF.

The genes are TRBV9 and TRBJ1-2, with D unclear. V was trimmed by 1 base and J by 7 bases, leaving 17 bases between them. CDR3 length: 15 amino acids. Germline V gives CDR1 SGDLS, CDR2 YYNGEE. CDR3 nucleotides: TGTGCCAGCAGCGTAAGTTCCGGTCCGGACGGTGGCTACACCTTC. It specifies CASSVSSGPDGGYTF. The full variable domain, completed using reference TRBV9 and TRBJ1-2, is DSGVTQTPKHLITATGQRVTLRCSPRSGDLSVYWYQQSLDQGLQFLIQYYNGEERAKGNILERFSAQQFPDLHSELNLSSLELGDSALYFCASSVSSGPDGGYTFGSGTRLTVV.